A single TCR beta chain is shown here with its context. Its specific antigen is unknown. Per-nucleotide qualities are absent, and no much larger clonotype sits a single base away. These data come from a study of shared clonotypes between healthy human individuals (TCRdb year 2020). Study-wide context: The cohort included three men and a couple of women between 18 and 49 years of age. Between about 0.9 and 8.9 billion PBMCs per donor were obtained by leukapheresis. To estimate repertoire size and how much clonotypes are shared between individuals, the study performed deep sequencing of blood TCR repertoires from 4 to 6 healthy adults. To increase sequencing depth and limit assay-specific biases, different laboratories used diverse techniques to prepare libraries and sequence TCR repertoires.

The donors were healthy, HIV-negative adults who had no recently reported acute infections or vaccinations. Every donor was a Caucasian adult residing in Nashville, Tennessee, USA. In the unsorted samples, around 81 million PBMCs were counted, and genomic DNA was extracted using the QIAamp DNA Blood Mini kit. After blood collection by leukapheresis, PBMCs were isolated using Ficoll-Histopaque density gradient centrifugation and then cryopreserved in the vapor phase of liquid nitrogen. Its CDR3 holds 14 amino acids, cysteine through phenylalanine. The read is trimmed to its CDR3 DNA, 42 bases read in frame from base 1. V is cut back by 3 bases and J by 4 bases, with 4 bases in the junction unmatched. From the germline V gene, CDR1 is SNHLY and CDR2 is FYNNEI. TCR CDR3 regions were amplified from genomic DNA by multiplex PCR using the deep immunoSEQ assay. For each cell subset, the extracted genomic DNA was distributed evenly across all wells of several immunoSEQ 96-well plates, and each plate served as one replicate. For unsorted PBMC, approximately 0.3 ug of genomic DNA, equivalent to tens of thousands of T cell genomes, went into each replicate PCR. Unsorted PBMC genomic DNA was sequenced across ten immunoSEQ deep assay plates. Purified libraries were quantified with a Qubit 3.0 fluorometer, sized on a Bioanalyzer 2100, and re-quantified with the KAPA Library Quantification kit. Every immunoSEQ 96-well plate was sequenced on a dedicated single-read 150-cycle Illumina NextSeq 550 flow cell. As for how the authors treated the data: Because only junctional sequences without quality scores were contained in the immunoSEQ output, filtering matching that applied to full-length reads could not be performed. Sequences were annotated with PyIR, a Python wrapper for IgBLAST v1.9, and V/J genes and CDR3 were assigned using IMGT germline references. Any read was removed if the V/J assignment was weak (E-value above 1e-6), the CDR3 was missing, or the read contained stop codons, out-of-frame junctions, or ambiguous translated residues. V3J clonotypes were defined as sequences sharing the same inferred V gene, J gene, and CDR3 amino acid sequence. To compute the percentage overlap between repertoires, the number of shared unique clonotypes was divided by the size of the smaller repertoire. Three approaches were used to assess repertoire richness: RTK rarefaction, the Chao1 estimator, and Recon v2.1 estimates of unobserved clonotypes. In TCRdb, the immuneACCESS table is reduced to in-frame sequences with V and J assigned. These tables do not hold every clone; where another copy was compared, an unresolved V gene accounts for under half, and the others remain unexplained. V and J calls and clone size are those listed in that table; D and trimming were worked out from the DNA. Recorded for this sample are over 400,000 clones; over 75% of them occurred a single time. The ten largest clones capture about an eighth of the sample.

Summary of the overall study and its limitations: Only blood was sampled, and tissue TCR repertoires likely differ from those in blood. Pairwise subsampling indicated that sequencing depth was expected to affect the degree of clonotype sharing among donors. Because the study included a small number of donors, the genetic and exposure-history diversity represented was limited.

What was sequenced was PBMCs. The TCR sequence derives from a middle-aged woman in good health. Some clones in this sample may be carry-over from other donors' samples. Recombination joined TRBV2 with TRBJ2-7, with TRBD2 identical over 9 junction bases. CDR3 loop: CASSEWREGYEQYF. The sequenced DNA is TGTGCCAGCAGTGAGTGGCGGGAGGGGTACGAGCAGTACTTC.